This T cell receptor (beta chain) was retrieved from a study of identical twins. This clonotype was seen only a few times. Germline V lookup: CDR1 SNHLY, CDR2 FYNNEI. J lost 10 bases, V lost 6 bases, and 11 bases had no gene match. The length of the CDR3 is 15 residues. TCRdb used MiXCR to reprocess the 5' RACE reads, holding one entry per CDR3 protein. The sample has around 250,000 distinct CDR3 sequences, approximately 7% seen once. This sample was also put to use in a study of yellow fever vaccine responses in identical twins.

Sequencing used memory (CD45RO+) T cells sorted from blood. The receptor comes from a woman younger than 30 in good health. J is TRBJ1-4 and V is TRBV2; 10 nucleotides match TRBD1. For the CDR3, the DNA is TGTGCCAGCAGCCCTGGTTCCGGGACAGGGGTAAAACTGTTTTTT. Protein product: CASSPGSGTGVKLFF.